This T cell receptor (beta chain) was captured by sequencing in a study of T cell changes during pregnancy in multiple sclerosis. Method: immunoSEQ multiplex PCR; TCRdb's copy keeps in-frame clones and lacks some. The profile shows tens of thousands of clones, 94% of them singletons. This material consisted of CD8+ T cells from peripheral blood mononuclear cells, taken before pregnancy. The TCR sequence derives from a female donor with multiple sclerosis, enrolled in a pregnancy study.

In nucleotides, the CDR3 is TGTGCCAGCAGGGGTACAGGGACCCACTCCTACGAGCAGTACTTC. Its protein is CASRGTGTHSYEQYF. This rearrangement joins TRBV2 to TRBJ2-7, with TRBD1 as a possible D gene (6 bases). The CDR3 is 15 amino acids. Germline CDR1 SNHLY, CDR2 FYNNEI. The V and J ends lost 6 bases and 0 bases respectively, with 15 bases between them.